This T cell receptor beta chain was found in a study of shared clonotypes between healthy human individuals. The study enrolled healthy HIV-negative adults without recent acute infections or vaccinations as donors. V lost 7 bases and J lost 4, with 11 bases in between. Germline V gene data show CDR1 as SGHVS and CDR2 as FQNEAQ. This CDR3 has 13 residues. PBMC DNA, left unsorted, was sequenced on ten immunoSEQ deep assay plates. Repertoires were generated with immunoSEQ multiplex PCR, while TCRdb's copy carries only in-frame clones and drops some. The repertoire holds fewer than 650,000 clones, approximately 80% seen once, with about an eighth in the top ten.

This TCR was recovered from a woman in her 40s in good health. Some clones in this sample may be carry-over from other donors' samples. The V gene is TRBV7-8, the J gene TRBJ1-5; D unclear. The sequenced sample was PBMCs. CDR3 protein: CASTPAGNQPQHF. CDR3 nucleotides: TGTGCCAGCACCCCGGCGGGGAATCAGCCCCAGCATTTT.